These T cell receptor beta chains were read from a single sample in a study of cytomegalovirus exposure and HLA in healthy donors. Profiling relied on immunoSEQ multiplex PCR, and the TCRdb table lists in-frame clones only, not all of them. This table holds fewer than 200,000 clones, approximately 81% found once. What was sequenced was PBMCs. Source of these receptors: a woman under 30 in good health and CMV-seronegative. CDR3s include the opening cysteine and the closing phenylalanine or tryptophan. D genes are given only for firm matches. Clone size is stated in some rows and not others, as once, few, many or a class when expanded.

. | TRBJ1-1 | TRBV4-1 | . | TGCGCCAGCAGCTCTACGCCGGGGATGAACACTGAAGCTTTCTTT | CASSSTPGMNTEAFF
. | TRBJ2-5 | TRBV5-1 | TRBD1 | TGCGCCAGCAGCCTAGGACAGGGGAAGCAAGAGACCCAGTACTTC | CASSLGQGKQETQYF
few | TRBJ1-5 | TRBV2 | . | TGTGCCAGCGGGCAGCCGGCGGGGCCCCAGCATTTT | CASGQPAGPQHF
. | TRBJ1-3 | TRBV6-5 | TRBD1 | TGTGCCAGCAGTTTGACAGGGGGCAGTTCTGGAAACACCATATATTTT | CASSLTGGSSGNTIYF
. | TRBJ2-7 | TRBV27 | TRBD1 | TGTGCCAGCAGTTTGGGACAGGGCCTCTACGAGCAGTACTTC | CASSLGQGLYEQYF
. | TRBJ2-1 | TRBV14 | . | TGTGCCAGCAGCCAAAGCCAGCGGAAGAGTCTGCAGGAGCAGTTCTTC | CASSQSQRKSLQEQFF
. | TRBJ2-1 | TRBV10-3 | . | TGTGCCATCAGTGAGACCTATAATGAGCAGTTCTTC | CAISETYNEQFF
. | TRBJ2-7 | TRBV5-1 | TRBD1 | TGCGCCAGCAGCTTGGGCCAGGGGGCGGTTTCGTGGGACGAGCAGTACTTC | CASSLGQGAVSWDEQYF
. | TRBJ2-1 | TRBV5-1 | . | TGCGCCAGCAGCTTCTCGGCGGATTCCTACAATGAGCAGTTCTTC | CASSFSADSYNEQFF
. | TRBJ1-2 | TRBV7-2 | TRBD1 | TGTGCCAGCAGCTCCCCGGGACAGGGGGCTTTCGGCTACACCTTC | CASSSPGQGAFGYTF
. | TRBJ2-1 | TRBV14 | . | TGTGCCAGCAGCCAGAGTAGCGGTCTGAGCTCCTACAATGAGCAGTTCTTC | CASSQSSGLSSYNEQFF
. | TRBJ2-7 | TRBV28 | TRBD1 | TGTGCCAGCAGTGGGGACAGGGTCACCTACGAGCAGTACTTC | CASSGDRVTYEQYF
. | TRBJ1-4 | TRBV7-2 | TRBD1 | TGTGCCAGCAGCACAAGACAGGGGGGTGGGGAAAAACTGTTTTTT | CASSTRQGGGEKLFF
. | TRBJ2-5 | TRBV5-1 | TRBD1 | TGCGCCAGCAGCTTGACGACAGGGTTTAGCCAAGAGACCCAGTACTTC | CASSLTTGFSQETQYF
. | TRBJ2-7 | TRBV7-2 | . | TGTGCCAGCAGCTCAATTACAGGGTCCTACGAGCAGTACTTC | CASSSITGSYEQYF
. | TRBJ2-7 | TRBV7-2 | TRBD2 | TGTGCCAGCAGCTTAGCCGGGACTAGCGGGACCCCCTACGAGCAGTACTTC | CASSLAGTSGTPYEQYF
. | TRBJ2-2 | TRBV27 | . | TGTGCCAGCAGTTTGTCAGGGGTGTTAATTACCGGGGAGCTGTTTTTT | CASSLSGVLITGELFF
. | TRBJ1-2 | TRBV29-1 | TRBD1 | TGCAGCGTGGTCGGACAGGGGAGTCAATATGGCTACACCTTC | CSVVGQGSQYGYTF
. | TRBJ2-1 | TRBV11-3 | . | TGTGCCAGCAGCTTAGCCGGTAGAGATGAGCAGTTCTTC | CASSLAGRDEQFF
few | TRBJ1-3 | TRBV7-8 | . | TGTGCCAGCAGCTTAGGATGGGGTAGGGGGAACACCATATATTTT | CASSLGWGRGNTIYF
. | TRBJ2-5 | TRBV4-1 | TRBD1 | TGCGCCAGCAGCCAAATGGCCTCGATCCGGGACAGGGGAGAAGAGCAGTACTTC | CASSQMASIRDRGEEQYF
. | TRBJ1-6 | TRBV2 | . | TGTGCCAGCAGCGGGAGGGGTAATTCACCCCTCCACTTT | CASSGRGNSPLHF
. | TRBJ2-3 | TRBV7-2 | . | TGTGCCAGCAGCTTACTCCTCTCCACAGATACGCAGTATTTT | CASSLLLSTDTQYF
. | TRBJ2-7 | TRBV28 | TRBD1 | TGTGCCAGCAGCCCACGGGGGACAGGCTTCTACGAGCAGTACTTC | CASSPRGTGFYEQYF
. | TRBJ2-3 | TRBV2 | TRBD2 | TGTGCCAGCAGTGAAGCGGCCTCGGGACTAGCGGGAGCAGATACGCAGTATTTT | CASSEAASGLAGADTQYF
. | TRBJ2-3 | TRBV27 | . | TGTGCCAGCAGTTGGGGAGGAACAGCCACAGATACGCAGTATTTT | CASSWGGTATDTQYF
. | TRBJ1-1 | TRBV7-9 | . | TGTGCCAGCAGCCGGGAGAACACTGAAGCTTTCTTT | CASSRENTEAFF
. | TRBJ2-7 | TRBV28 | TRBD2 | TGTGCCAGCGGGCTAGCGGGAGATTCCTACGGGCAGTACTTC | CASGLAGDSYGQYF
once | TRBJ2-5 | TRBV18 | . | TGTGCCAGCTCACCTTCTAGCGAGAAAGAGACCCAGTACTTC | CASSPSSEKETQYF
. | TRBJ2-2 | TRBV4-3 | . | TGCGCCAGCAGCCAAGCTTCCCGAGGGCCCGGGGAGCTGTTTTTT | CASSQASRGPGELFF
. | TRBJ2-5 | TRBV5-1 | . | TGCGCCAGCAGCTTGGCGGCGGGGGCTGGGGAGACCCAGTACTTC | CASSLAAGAGETQYF
. | TRBJ2-3 | TRBV4-1 | . | TGCGCCAGCAGCCAAGATCTGCTAGGGAGGAGTGGGGATACGCAGTATTTT | CASSQDLLGRSGDTQYF
. | TRBJ2-1 | TRBV10-3 | TRBD2 | TGTGCCATCAGGCTAGCGGAGTACAACGAGCAGTTCTTC | CAIRLAEYNEQFF
. | TRBJ2-1 | TRBV7-9 | . | TGTGCCAGCAGCCGACTATCTTACAATGAGCAGTTCTTC | CASSRLSYNEQFF
. | TRBJ2-7 | TRBV7-9 | TRBD1 | TGTGCCAGCAGCCCCCAGGGGGCCTACGAGCAGTACTTC | CASSPQGAYEQYF
. | TRBJ2-2 | TRBV6-5 | . | TGTGCCAGCAGTTACTCCGGGAGAGAAACCGGGGAGCTGTTTTTT | CASSYSGRETGELFF
. | TRBJ2-1 | TRBV19 | TRBD1 | TGTGCCAGTAGTGCAGACGACCCGGACAGGTACAATGAGCAGTTCTTC | CASSADDPDRYNEQFF
. | TRBJ2-7 | TRBV19 | TRBD2 | TGTGCCAGTAGTATATCAGCGGGAGGTTCCTACGAGCAGTACTTC | CASSISAGGSYEQYF
. | TRBJ2-3 | TRBV10-3 | TRBD2 | TGTGCCACTACAAGCGGGAGAAGGACAGATACGCAGTATTTT | CATTSGRRTDTQYF
. | TRBJ2-3 | TRBV4-1 | TRBD1 | TGCGCCAGCAGCCTCCTGGACAGGCAACGCACAGATACGCAGTATTTT | CASSLLDRQRTDTQYF
. | TRBJ2-5 | TRBV28 | TRBD2 | TGTGCCAGCAGTTTATCAGCTGCGGGAGGGCCATCAGAGACCCAGTACTTC | CASSLSAAGGPSETQYF
. | TRBJ2-7 | TRBV6-5 | . | TGTGCCAGCAGTTTCACGGGGGTCGGAGAATACGAGCAGTACTTC | CASSFTGVGEYEQYF
. | TRBJ2-7 | TRBV2 | . | TGTGCCAGCAACAGGGACTACGAGCAGTACTTC | CASNRDYEQYF
. | TRBJ1-2 | TRBV28 | TRBD1 | TGTGCCAGCCGAATCCAGGGGGCGCCCGGCTACACCTTC | CASRIQGAPGYTF
. | TRBJ2-1 | TRBV10-3 | TRBD2 | TGTGCCATCAGTGGGCGACTAGCGGGAAATGAGCAGTTCTTC | CAISGRLAGNEQFF
. | TRBJ2-7 | TRBV28 | . | TGTGCCAGCAGTAGCGGCCGATCCTACGAGCAGTACTTC | CASSSGRSYEQYF
. | TRBJ2-5 | TRBV4-1 | . | TGCGCCAGCAGCCAAGGCCCGGGAGAGACCCAGTACTTC | CASSQGPGETQYF
. | TRBJ1-4 | TRBV28 | . | TGTGCCAGCACCCCCTCCGGCAGGTTTAATGAAAAACTGTTTTTT | CASTPSGRFNEKLFF
. | TRBJ2-2 | TRBV19 | TRBD1 | TGTGCCAGTAGTATAGAAGGGACAGGGGTTACCGGGGAGCTGTTTTTT | CASSIEGTGVTGELFF
. | TRBJ2-7 | TRBV28 | TRBD2 | TGTGCCAGCAGACCGGGAGGATCCTACGAGCAGTACTTC | CASRPGGSYEQYF
few | TRBJ1-2 | TRBV15 | TRBD1 | TGTGCCACCAGCAGGGACAGGGCCGTTAACTATGGCTACACCTTC | CATSRDRAVNYGYTF
few | TRBJ2-4 | TRBV5-1 | . | TGCGCCAGCAGCTTGGTAGAAAACATTCAGTACTTC | CASSLVENIQYF
. | TRBJ2-3 | TRBV18 | . | TGTGCCAGCTCACCAAGGGGACGGGGGAGCACAGATACGCAGTATTTT | CASSPRGRGSTDTQYF
. | TRBJ2-6 | TRBV28 | . | TGTGCCATCAGGACAGAAAACTCTGGGGCCAACGTCCTGACTTTC | CAIRTENSGANVLTF
. | TRBJ2-3 | TRBV19 | TRBD2 | TGTGCCAGTAGTATAGGAGATAGCGGGAGGACGGGGACAGATACGCAGTATTTT | CASSIGDSGRTGTDTQYF
. | TRBJ2-1 | TRBV7-3 | TRBD1 | TGTGCCAGCAGCTTAGGGACAGGGGGCATCAATGAGCAGTTCTTC | CASSLGTGGINEQFF